This entry lists 32 T cell receptor beta chains sequenced from one sample in a study of post-analysis software for immune sequencing data. Points from the study as a whole: Patients carried several TRBV segments more frequently than controls did, and TRBV5-6, TRBV5-1 and TRBV20-1 were among them.

Sequencing libraries made from TCR beta cDNA carried unique molecular identifiers. One entry per CDR3 protein, called by TCRdb with MiXCR from the PCR reads. This sample has approximately 360,000 distinct CDR3 sequences, with about a third found just once. No antigens are known for them. The sequenced material came from blood. The receptors were sampled from a girl under 18 with multiple sclerosis.

This clonotype was seen a few times. The V and J genes are TRBV6-6 and TRBJ2-7; possible D gene TRBD2, 5 bases. This CDR3 region has 12 residues. V was trimmed by 8 bases and J by 2 bases, leaving 10 bases between them. CDR1 MNHNY and CDR2 SVGAGI come from the germline V gene (reference sequence). The DNA for the CDR3 is TGTGCCAGCGGGCAGACTACCTACGAGCAGTACTTC. As protein: CASGQTTYEQYF.

The table lists this clonotype with a few counts. V gene TRBV6-6 combines with J gene TRBJ2-1, with D perhaps TRBD1 or TRBD2 (5 bases each). Trimming stripped 8 bases from V and 9 bases from J, with 20 bases between. CDR3 length equals 14 residues. Germline CDR1 and CDR2: MNHNY and SVGAGI (reference sequence). The CDR3: CASSFSPGPREQFF. CDR3 nucleotides: TGTGCCAGCTCCTTTTCGCCGGGGCCTCGTGAGCAGTTCTTC.

This sequence joins TRBV4-1 and TRBJ1-1; a weak D match, TRBD1 (6 bases). The CDR3 is 16 amino acids. Germline loops: CDR1 MGHRA, CDR2 YSYEKL. V lost 0 bases and J 5 bases, leaving 16 bases between the germline ends. CDR3 coding DNA: TGCGCCAGCAGCCAAGATGTGGGAGGGGGGAAGACTGAAGCTTTCTTT. It is translated as CASSQDVGGGKTEAFF.

The chain recombines TRBV6-2 or TRBV6-3 with TRBJ1-1; D remains unclear. In germline, CDR1 is MNHEY, CDR2 SVGEGT. Trimming stripped 1 base from V and 0 bases from J, with 9 bases between. CDR3 length equals 15 residues. In DNA, the CDR3 is TGTGCCAGCAGTTACTACGGGCAGTTGAACACTGAAGCTTTCTTT. This codes for CASSYYGQLNTEAFF.

This clonotype was found a few times. The chain joins TRBV6-1 to TRBJ1-5, with no clear D. Germline assignment: CDR1 MNHNS and CDR2 SASEGT. V was pared by 1 base and J by 1 base, with 8 bases between. This CDR3 has 15 amino acids. Here the CDR3 DNA reads TGTGCCAGCAGTGAAGTGGGCAGCAGCAATCAGCCCCAGCATTTT. Amino acids: CASSEVGSSNQPQHF.

This sequence joins TRBV12-3 or TRBV12-4 and TRBJ2-1; 14 positions match TRBD2. V trimming: 6 bases; J trimming: 2 bases; junction bases outside the gene matches: 15. The CDR3 spans 20 residues. The CDR3, as DNA: TGTGCCAGCAGCAAATTTATGACTAGCGGGAGGGCATATACCTACAATGAGCAGTTCTTC. This gives the protein CASSKFMTSGRAYTYNEQFF.

The CDR3 here is CASSYSYRGTGELFF. The CDR3 nucleotides are TGTGCCAGCAGTTACTCGTACAGGGGGACCGGGGAGCTGTTTTTT. The V gene is TRBV6-5, the J gene TRBJ2-2, with TRBD1 identical over 8 bases. Germline CDR1 and CDR2: MNHEY and SVGAGI. V was pared by 0 bases and J by 5 bases, with 2 bases of the junction left unmatched. The CDR3 consists of 15 residues.

This chain uses TRBV2 with TRBJ2-7, with 9 positions matching TRBD1. The CDR3 has 17 amino acids. Trimming at V came to 0 bases and at J to 0 bases, leaving 6 bases not matched to a gene. The germline V gene encodes CDR1 SNHLY and CDR2 FYNNEI. The CDR3 spells CASSEAGQGISSYEQYF. CDR3 nucleotides: TGTGCCAGCAGTGAAGCCGGACAGGGGATTAGCTCCTACGAGCAGTACTTC.

This clonotype was seen repeatedly, ten times or more. The chain uses TRBV29-1 and TRBJ1-2, with D unresolved. Germline lookup yields CDR1 SQVTM and CDR2 ANQGSEA. The length of the CDR3 is 13 residues. V was pared by 7 bases and J by 3 bases, with 15 bases between. The chain's CDR3 is CSARFDGHYGYTF. The CDR3 DNA reads as TGCAGCGCCCGTTTCGACGGGCACTATGGCTACACCTTC.

This clonotype was observed a few times. The chain carries TRBV6-1 and TRBJ1-1; tentatively, D is TRBD1 (5 bases). V was shortened by 7 bases and J by 0 bases, with 15 bases between the two germline ends. The CDR3 loop spans 15 amino acids. The germline V gene encodes CDR1 MNHNS and CDR2 SASEGT. CDR3 region: CASKFFGTVNTEAFF. CDR3 in DNA: TGTGCCAGCAAATTTTTCGGGACGGTGAACACTGAAGCTTTCTTT.

This clonotype was recorded once. The rearrangement uses TRBV6-6 and TRBJ1-4, with D uncertain. Germline loops: CDR1 MNHNY, CDR2 SVGAGI (reference sequence). The V end lost 0 bases, the J end lost 4 bases, and 6 bases lay between the germline ends. This CDR3 comprises 14 residues. The chain's CDR3 is CASSYSAGNEKLFF. The CDR3 DNA follows: TGTGCCAGCAGTTACTCGGCGGGTAATGAAAAACTGTTTTTT.

The chain couples TRBV5-5 to TRBJ1-2; tentatively, D is TRBD1 (5 bases). The CDR3 runs 16 residues. The V end was cut by 0 bases, the J end by 2 bases, with 14 bases between. The germline V gene encodes CDR1 SGHKS and CDR2 YYEKEE (reference sequence). CDR3 amino acids: CASSLVGRGRNYGYTF. The CDR3 region has the DNA TGTGCCAGCAGCTTGGTGGGTAGGGGAAGAAACTATGGCTACACCTTC.

This clonotype appeared a few times. This chain links TRBV5-1 with TRBJ2-7, with a weak D call TRBD1 (5 bases). CDR1 and CDR2 from the germline V gene are SGHRS and YFSETQ. V gave up 4 bases and J gave up 0 bases, with 11 bases separating them. The CDR3 totals 14 residues. The DNA for the CDR3 is TGCGCCAGCAGCCCTAATAGGGGCTCCTACGAGCAGTACTTC. It yields the protein CASSPNRGSYEQYF.

As concerns this clonotype: At one end, the junction sequence differs from germline, possibly due to a read error. This rearrangement joins TRBV5-1 to TRBJ1-4, with D possibly matching TRBD1 (6 bases). The CDR3 is 15 amino acids. Germline V gives CDR1 SGHRS, CDR2 YFSETQ. CDR3 loop: CASSLGTGLEEKRFF. CDR3 in DNA: TGCGCCAGCAGTCTGGGTACAGGGTTAGAGGAAAAACGGTTTTTT. The full variable domain, its missing parts supplied by reference TRBV5-1 and TRBJ1-4, is KAGVTQTPRYLIKTRGQQVTLSCSPISGHRSVSWYQQTPGQGLQFLFEYFSETQRNKGNFPGRFSGRQFSNSRSEMNVSTLELGDSALYLCASSLGTGLEEKRFFGSGTQLSVL.

This clonotype was recorded once. The junction departs from the called germline gene at one end, perhaps through a read error. V and J are TRBV4-3 and TRBJ1-2; no clear D. CDR3 length equals 14 residues. Germline V gene sequence: CDR1 LGHNA, CDR2 YSLEER. The chain's CDR3 is CASSQKERSYGCTF. CDR3 sequence (DNA): TGCGCCAGCAGCCAGAAAGAGCGCAGCTATGGCTGCACCTTC.

This clonotype was found many times. The chain couples TRBV12-3 or TRBV12-4 to TRBJ2-3; D perhaps matches TRBD2 (5 bases). The CDR3 loop spans 15 amino acids. The V and J ends lost 4 bases and 5 bases respectively, with 16 bases between them. The DNA of the CDR3 is TGTGCCAGCAGTTCTACTAGAGAAAGTAGAGATACGCAGTATTTT. This translates into CASSSTRESRDTQYF.

V is TRBV20-1 and J is TRBJ2-5; 12 positions agree with TRBD1. This CDR3 comprises 15 residues. V was clipped by 3 bases and J by 11 bases; unmatched bases: 13. Germline V gene data show CDR1 as DFQATT and CDR2 as SNEGSKA (reference sequence). The CDR3 region has the DNA TGCAGTGCTAGGCCGCCGGGACAGGGGGCTTGGGAGCAGTACTTC. Protein sequence: CSARPPGQGAWEQYF.

The V call is TRBV7-2, the J call TRBJ2-7; weak D call: TRBD2 (6 bases). The CDR3 spans 14 residues. Germline V lookup: CDR1 SGHTA, CDR2 FQGNSA. Trimming took 1 base from V and 3 from J, leaving 10 bases between them. In DNA form, the CDR3 reads TGTGCCAGCAGCTTAGGGCCTAGCGTCTACGAGCAGTACTTC. Its protein product is CASSLGPSVYEQYF.

This clonotype was recorded a few times. The CDR3: CASSQDRPYGSGDDTQYF. The CDR3, as DNA: TGCGCCAGCAGCCAAGATCGACCTTACGGTAGCGGGGACGATACGCAGTATTTT. V usage is TRBV4-1 and J usage is TRBJ2-3; 8 nucleotides match TRBD2. CDR3 length equals 18 residues. Germline loops: CDR1 MGHRA, CDR2 YSYEKL. J was trimmed by 6 bases and V by 0 bases; bases with no gene match: 14.

In this sample, this clonotype turned up a few times. As DNA, the CDR3 is TGTGCCAGCAGCTTAGCCGACCCAAGCACTGAAGCTTTCTTT. This codes for CASSLADPSTEAFF. This sequence joins TRBV7-2 and TRBJ1-1; D is uncertain. The CDR3 extends over 14 amino acids. The V end lost 0 bases, the J end lost 4 bases, and 9 bases lay between the germline ends. CDR1 is SGHTA and CDR2 is FQGNSA in the germline V gene.

This clonotype came up a few times. The chain carries TRBV10-3 and TRBJ1-5; D possibly corresponds to TRBD1 (6 bases). CDR3 size: 17 residues. V gave up 5 bases and J gave up 2 bases, with 19 bases separating them. CDR1 ENHRY and CDR2 SYGVKD come from the germline V gene. CDR3 bases: TGTGCCATCAGTCGCTTACCTAGGGGGGTAGGCAATCAGCCCCAGCATTTT. This codes for CAISRLPRGVGNQPQHF.

The chain employs TRBV3-1 and TRBJ2-1; 12 bases are a match to TRBD2. In germline, CDR1 is LGHDT, CDR2 YNNKEL (reference sequence). This CDR3 has 15 residues. Trimming at V came to 2 bases and at J to 4 bases, leaving 0 bases not matched to a gene. The DNA of the CDR3 is TGTGCCAGCAGCCAACTAGCGGGGGGGTACAATGAGCAGTTCTTC. It codes for CASSQLAGGYNEQFF.

The chain links TRBV20-1 to TRBJ1-5; a possible D gene is TRBD1 (5 bases). Germline V CDR1 and CDR2: DFQATT, SNEGSKA (reference sequence). The CDR3 runs 13 residues. The V end was cut by 6 bases, the J end by 6 bases, with 15 bases between. Here the CDR3 reads CSATYGRVQPQHF. The CDR3 DNA reads TGCAGTGCCACCTACGGCAGGGTTCAGCCCCAGCATTTT.

The chain uses TRBV6-2 or TRBV6-3 and TRBJ1-1; 7 nucleotides align to TRBD1. CDR3 length: 14 amino acids. The J segment lost 3 bases and the V segment lost 5 bases, leaving 6 bases of the junction unmatched. CDR1 and CDR2 (germline): MNHEY, SVGEGT. This chain's CDR3 is CASSPQGRHTEAFF. DNA of the CDR3: TGTGCCAGCAGTCCACAGGGGAGGCACACTGAAGCTTTCTTT.

Comment on this clonotype: Its ends do not fully match the called genes, so a read error is possible. The rearrangement links TRBV9 to TRBJ2-3; TRBD2 agrees at 14 bases. Germline V CDR1 and CDR2: SGDLS, YYNGEE. The CDR3 runs to 16 residues. This CDR3 reads CAGSAEGLAGVDTQYF. The CDR3 DNA follows: TGTGCCGGCAGCGCGGAGGGACTAGCGGGGGTGGATACGCAGTATTTT.

The V and J genes are TRBV5-1 and TRBJ1-5; a weak D match, TRBD1 (5 bases). The CDR3 spans 15 residues. In germline, CDR1 is SGHRS, CDR2 YFSETQ. The V end was cut by 0 bases, the J end by 5 bases, with 12 bases between. CDR3 loop: CASSLGAGLDQPQHF. CDR3 bases: TGCGCCAGCAGCTTGGGAGCAGGGCTGGATCAGCCCCAGCATTTT.

The CDR3 spells CASSPLKGMNTEAFF. In DNA, the CDR3 is TGTGCCAGCAGTCCCCTAAAGGGTATGAACACTGAAGCTTTCTTT. The chain uses TRBV6-5 and TRBJ1-1; D remains ambiguous. The CDR3 spans 15 residues. The germline CDR1 and CDR2 sequences are MNHEY and SVGAGI. Trimming shortened V by 5 bases and J by 0 bases, and 13 bases separated the two germline ends.

The rearrangement joins TRBV20-1 to TRBJ2-7; 7 bases agree with TRBD1. After removal of 6 bases from V and 4 bases from J, the junction contained 3 bases not matched to a gene. CDR1 and CDR2 (germline): DFQATT, SNEGSKA (reference sequence). This CDR3 is 11 amino acids long. The CDR3 protein is CSAGDSYEQYF. Written as DNA, the CDR3 is TGCAGTGCGGGGGACAGTTACGAGCAGTACTTC.

J is TRBJ2-1 and V is TRBV6-2 or TRBV6-3, with TRBD2 matching over 7 bases. This CDR3 contains 15 residues. The ends lost 2 bases at V and 6 bases at J; junction bases unmatched: 7. Germline values: CDR1 MNHEY, CDR2 SVGEGT. The CDR3 region has the DNA TGTGCCAGCAGTTACGAGGGGCGCGGGGGCAATGAGCAGTTCTTC. As protein: CASSYEGRGGNEQFF.

This clonotype appeared once. The chain employs TRBV6-6 and TRBJ1-1, with 7 nucleotides matching TRBD1. The V segment lost 4 bases and the J segment 4 bases; nucleotides outside the gene matches: 9. The germline gives CDR1 MNHNY, CDR2 SVGAGI (reference sequence). This CDR3 is built from 15 residues. The CDR3 loop is CASSSDRVGGTEAFF. Written as DNA, the CDR3 is TGTGCCAGCAGTTCCGACAGGGTGGGGGGCACTGAAGCTTTCTTT.

This chain joins TRBV7-2 and TRBJ2-3, with a tentative D call TRBD2 (5 bases). The CDR3 runs 16 residues. V lost 4 bases and J lost 2, with 16 bases in between. The germline V gene has CDR1 SGHTA and CDR2 FQGNSA. Here the CDR3 reads CASSSHGAETTDTQYF. The CDR3 DNA reads TGTGCCAGCAGCTCCCATGGAGCGGAGACCACAGATACGCAGTATTTT.

V and J are TRBV4-2 and TRBJ2-7; 7 bases fit TRBD1. Trimming at V came to 0 bases and at J to 5 bases, leaving 4 bases not matched to a gene. This CDR3 has 14 residues. Per the germline V gene, CDR1 is LGHNA and CDR2 is YNFKEQ. The CDR3 spells CASSQEPQGDEQYF. The CDR3 nucleotides are TGTGCCAGCAGCCAAGAGCCCCAGGGGGACGAGCAGTACTTC.